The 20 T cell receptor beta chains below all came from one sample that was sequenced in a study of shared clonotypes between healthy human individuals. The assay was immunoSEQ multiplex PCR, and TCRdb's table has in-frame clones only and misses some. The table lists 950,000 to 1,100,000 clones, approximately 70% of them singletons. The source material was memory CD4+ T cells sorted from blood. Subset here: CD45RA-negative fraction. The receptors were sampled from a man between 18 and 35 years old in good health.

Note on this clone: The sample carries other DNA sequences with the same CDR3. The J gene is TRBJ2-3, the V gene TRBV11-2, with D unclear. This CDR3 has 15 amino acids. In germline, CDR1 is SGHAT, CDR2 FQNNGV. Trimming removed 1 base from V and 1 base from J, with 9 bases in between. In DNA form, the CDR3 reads TGTGCCAGCAGCTTAGTAGGCCGAGGCACAGATACGCAGTATTTT. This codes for CASSLVGRGTDTQYF.

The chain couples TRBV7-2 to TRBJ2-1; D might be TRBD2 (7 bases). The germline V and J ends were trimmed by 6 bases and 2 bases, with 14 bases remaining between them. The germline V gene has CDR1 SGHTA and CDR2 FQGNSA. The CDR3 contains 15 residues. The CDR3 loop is CASRPGGKPYNEQFF. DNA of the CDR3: TGTGCCAGCAGACCGGGGGGCAAACCCTACAATGAGCAGTTCTTC.

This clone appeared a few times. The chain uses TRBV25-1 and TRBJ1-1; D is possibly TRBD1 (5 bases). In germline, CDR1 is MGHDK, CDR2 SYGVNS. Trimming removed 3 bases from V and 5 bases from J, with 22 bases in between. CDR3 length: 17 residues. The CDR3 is CASSDSNQGRGGTEAFF. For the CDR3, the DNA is TGTGCCAGCAGTGATAGTAATCAGGGCCGAGGAGGAACTGAAGCTTTCTTT.

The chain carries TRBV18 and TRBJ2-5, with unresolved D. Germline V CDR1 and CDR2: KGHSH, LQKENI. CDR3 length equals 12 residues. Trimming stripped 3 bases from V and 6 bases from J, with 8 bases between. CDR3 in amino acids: CASSPGMQTQYF. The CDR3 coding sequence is TGTGCCAGCTCACCGGGGATGCAGACCCAGTACTTC.

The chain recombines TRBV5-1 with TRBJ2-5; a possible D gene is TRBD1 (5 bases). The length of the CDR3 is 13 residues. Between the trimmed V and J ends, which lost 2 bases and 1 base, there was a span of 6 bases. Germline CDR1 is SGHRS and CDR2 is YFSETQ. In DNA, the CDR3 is TGCGCCAGCAGCTTCACAGGCCAAGAGACCCAGTACTTC. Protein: CASSFTGQETQYF.

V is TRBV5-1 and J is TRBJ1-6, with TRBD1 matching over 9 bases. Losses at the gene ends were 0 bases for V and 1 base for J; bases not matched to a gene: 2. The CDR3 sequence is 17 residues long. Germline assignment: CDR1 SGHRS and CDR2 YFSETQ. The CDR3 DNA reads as TGCGCCAGCAGCTTGGCGGGACAGGGATCCTATAATTCACCCCTCCACTTT. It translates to CASSLAGQGSYNSPLHF.

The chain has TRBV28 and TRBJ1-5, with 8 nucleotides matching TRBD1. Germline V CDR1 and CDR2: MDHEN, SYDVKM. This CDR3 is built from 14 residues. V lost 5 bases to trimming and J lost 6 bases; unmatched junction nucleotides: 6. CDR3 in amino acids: CASSRTGSGQPQHF. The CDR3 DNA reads TGTGCCAGCAGTCGGACAGGGTCGGGTCAGCCCCAGCATTTT.

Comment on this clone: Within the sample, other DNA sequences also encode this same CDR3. The chain's CDR3 is CAWSVRTDFYEQYF. The CDR3 DNA reads as TGTGCCTGGAGTGTAAGGACAGACTTCTACGAGCAGTACTTC. The genes are TRBV30 and TRBJ2-7, with D possibly matching TRBD1 (6 bases). Per the germline V gene, CDR1 is GTSNPN and CDR2 is SVGIG (reference sequence). The CDR3 loop spans 14 amino acids. Trimming took 0 bases from V and 3 from J, leaving 12 bases between them.

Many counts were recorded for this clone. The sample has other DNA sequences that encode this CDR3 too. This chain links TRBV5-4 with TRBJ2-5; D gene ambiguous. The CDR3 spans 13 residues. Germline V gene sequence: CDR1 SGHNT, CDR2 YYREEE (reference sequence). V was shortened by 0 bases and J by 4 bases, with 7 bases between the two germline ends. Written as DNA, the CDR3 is TGTGCCAGCAGCTTGGAAGGACGAGAGACCCAGTACTTC. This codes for CASSLEGRETQYF.

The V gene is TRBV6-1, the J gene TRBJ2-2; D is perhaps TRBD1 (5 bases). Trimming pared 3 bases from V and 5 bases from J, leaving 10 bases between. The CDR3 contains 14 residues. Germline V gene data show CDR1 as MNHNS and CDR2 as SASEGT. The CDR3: CASSEGRVTGELFF. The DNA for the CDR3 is TGTGCCAGCAGTGAGGGCAGGGTAACCGGGGAGCTGTTTTTT.

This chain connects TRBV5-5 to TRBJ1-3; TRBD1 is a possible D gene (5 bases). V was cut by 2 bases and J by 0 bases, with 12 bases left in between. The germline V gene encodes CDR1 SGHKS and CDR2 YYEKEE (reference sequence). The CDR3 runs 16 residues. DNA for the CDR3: TGTGCCAGCAGCTTCCAAGGGGCCTACTCTGGAAACACCATATATTTT. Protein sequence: CASSFQGAYSGNTIYF.

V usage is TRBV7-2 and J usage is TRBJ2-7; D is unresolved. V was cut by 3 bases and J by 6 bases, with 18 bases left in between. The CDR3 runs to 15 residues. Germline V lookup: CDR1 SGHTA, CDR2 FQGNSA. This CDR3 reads CASSLSLEFGAEQYF. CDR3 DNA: TGTGCCAGCAGCTTGTCCCTAGAATTCGGTGCCGAGCAGTACTTC.

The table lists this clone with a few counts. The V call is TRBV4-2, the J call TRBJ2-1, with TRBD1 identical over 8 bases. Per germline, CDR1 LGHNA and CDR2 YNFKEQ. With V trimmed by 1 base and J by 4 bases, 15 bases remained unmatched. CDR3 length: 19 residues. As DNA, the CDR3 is TGTGCCAGCAGCCAAGGTGGAGTGGCAGGGGGCAGGGTTTACAATGAGCAGTTCTTC. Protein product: CASSQGGVAGGRVYNEQFF.

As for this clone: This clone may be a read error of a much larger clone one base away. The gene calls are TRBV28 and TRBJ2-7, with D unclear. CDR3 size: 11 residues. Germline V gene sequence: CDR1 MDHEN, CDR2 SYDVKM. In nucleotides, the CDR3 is TGTGCCAGCGTAGGGAACTACGGGCAGTACTTC. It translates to CASVGNYGQYF.

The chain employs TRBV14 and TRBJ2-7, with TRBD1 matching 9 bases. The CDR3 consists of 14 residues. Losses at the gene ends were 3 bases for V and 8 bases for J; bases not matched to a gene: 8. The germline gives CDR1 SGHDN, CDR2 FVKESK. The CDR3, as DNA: TGTGCCAGCAGCCACCCAGCGGGACAGGGAAAGCAGTACTTC. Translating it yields CASSHPAGQGKQYF.

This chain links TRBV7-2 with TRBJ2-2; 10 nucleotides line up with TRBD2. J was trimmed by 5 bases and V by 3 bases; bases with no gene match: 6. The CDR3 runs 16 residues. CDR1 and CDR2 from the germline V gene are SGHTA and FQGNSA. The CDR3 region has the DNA TGTGCCAGCAGCTTGCTAGCGGGAGATTTTACCGGGGAGCTGTTTTTT. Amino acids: CASSLLAGDFTGELFF.

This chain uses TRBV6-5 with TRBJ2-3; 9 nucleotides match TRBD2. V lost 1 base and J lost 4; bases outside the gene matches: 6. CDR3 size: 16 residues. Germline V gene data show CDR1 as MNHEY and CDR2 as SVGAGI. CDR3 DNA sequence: TGTGCCAGCAGTTACTACGCGGGAGGGCGGGCAGATACGCAGTATTTT. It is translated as CASSYYAGGRADTQYF.

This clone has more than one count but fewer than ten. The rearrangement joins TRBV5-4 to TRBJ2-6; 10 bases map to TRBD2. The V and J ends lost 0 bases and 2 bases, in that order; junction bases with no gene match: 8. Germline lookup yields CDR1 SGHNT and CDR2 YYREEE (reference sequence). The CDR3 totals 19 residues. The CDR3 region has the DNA TGTGCCAGCAGCTTGGGACTGCTAGCGGGAGTGGCTGGGGCCAACGTCCTGACTTTC. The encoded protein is CASSLGLLAGVAGANVLTF.

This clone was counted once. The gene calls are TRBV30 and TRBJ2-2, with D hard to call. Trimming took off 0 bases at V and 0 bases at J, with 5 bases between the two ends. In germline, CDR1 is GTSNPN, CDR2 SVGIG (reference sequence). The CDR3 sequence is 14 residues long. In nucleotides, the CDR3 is TGTGCCTGGAGTGTAACCACGAACACCGGGGAGCTGTTTTTT. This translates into CAWSVTTNTGELFF.

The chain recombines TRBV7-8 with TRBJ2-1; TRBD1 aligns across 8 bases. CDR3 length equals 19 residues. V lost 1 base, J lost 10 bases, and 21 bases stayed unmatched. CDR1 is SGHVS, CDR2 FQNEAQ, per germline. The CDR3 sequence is CASSLVTGEIGGARAEQFF. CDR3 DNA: TGTGCCAGCAGCTTAGTGACAGGGGAGATAGGGGGTGCACGAGCCGAGCAGTTCTTC.